These 9 T cell receptor beta chains were all obtained from the same sample, sequenced in a study of T cell responses to AZD1222 COVID-19 vaccine. TCRdb's copy holds only in-frame clones and misses some; the assay was immunoSEQ multiplex PCR. Counted here are about 130,000 clones, approximately 95% occurring once; the ten biggest clones make up approximately 7%. Specimen: peripheral blood, collected 28 days after the second AZD1222 dose. Receptor source: an adult who received the AZD1222 COVID-19 vaccine.

V gene TRBV9 combines with J gene TRBJ1-3; TRBD1 agrees at 9 bases. The junction had 5 bases not matched to a gene; V was cut back by 3 bases and J by 4 bases. This CDR3 region has 15 residues. In germline, CDR1 is SGDLS, CDR2 YYNGEE. The CDR3 region is CASSGRQGGGNTIYF. The CDR3, as DNA: TGTGCCAGCAGCGGACGACAGGGGGGCGGAAACACCATATATTTT.

This chain links TRBV27 with TRBJ1-6; no clear D. The germline CDR1 and CDR2 sequences are MNHEY and SMNVEV (reference sequence). This CDR3 comprises 15 residues. Trimming removed 6 bases at V and 5 bases at J, with 14 bases between. The CDR3 DNA sequence: TGTGCCAGCAGGGACCCGACGGGGAATAATTCACCCCTCCACTTT. Translating gives CASRDPTGNNSPLHF.

The V and J genes are TRBV19 and TRBJ1-6; D is undetermined. The CDR3 is made up of 14 amino acids. Trimming removed 4 bases from V and 10 bases from J, with 14 bases in between. Germline loops: CDR1 LNHDA, CDR2 SQIVND (reference sequence). The chain's CDR3 is CASSRKTSLSPLHF. CDR3 in DNA: TGTGCCAGTAGTAGAAAAACCAGCCTATCACCCCTCCACTTT.

CDR3 region: CASSLDEGRQYF. CDR3 nucleotides: TGTGCCAGCAGCTTAGATGAAGGCAGGCAGTACTTC. The rearrangement uses TRBV7-9 and TRBJ2-7; the D is unclear. The V gene's germline CDR1 is SEHNR and CDR2 FQNEAQ (reference sequence). The V end was cut by 1 base, the J end by 9 bases, with 10 bases between. The CDR3 length is 12 residues.

The count of this clone is one. V is TRBV24-1 and J is TRBJ2-5, with TRBD2 identical over 8 bases. CDR1 and CDR2 (germline): KGHDR, SFDVKD. The CDR3 has 16 amino acids. The J segment lost 2 bases and the V segment lost 2 bases, leaving 6 bases of the junction unmatched. As DNA, the CDR3 is TGTGCCACCAGTGATTCCGGGGGGGCCCTGCAAGAGACCCAGTACTTC. This encodes CATSDSGGALQETQYF.

The CDR3 nucleotides are TGTGCCAGCAGCCCTCCGGGACAGGGGATCTCACCCCTCCACTTT. Translation: CASSPPGQGISPLHF. The V gene is TRBV28, the J gene TRBJ1-6, with TRBD1 matching 10 bases. Germline CDR1 reads MDHEN; CDR2 reads SYDVKM. The CDR3 length is 15 residues. V shed 6 bases and J 10 bases; nucleotides not matched to a gene: 9.

The gene calls are TRBV27 and TRBJ2-7; 7 bases align to TRBD2. Germline V gives CDR1 MNHEY, CDR2 SMNVEV (reference sequence). V gave up 8 bases and J gave up 0 bases; unmatched junction bases: 4. The CDR3 is made up of 13 amino acids. CDR3 loop: CASGLAVSYEQYF. The CDR3 nucleotides read TGTGCCAGCGGGCTAGCGGTCTCCTACGAGCAGTACTTC.

The gene calls are TRBV30 and TRBJ1-4; tentative D call: TRBD1 (5 bases). Germline V gene sequence: CDR1 GTSNPN, CDR2 SVGIG (reference sequence). This CDR3 is built from 15 residues. V was shortened by 0 bases and J by 5 bases, with 13 bases between the two germline ends. The CDR3 loop reads CAWSVQGEGNEKLFF. As DNA, the CDR3 is TGTGCCTGGAGTGTACAAGGGGAAGGAAATGAAAAACTGTTTTTT.

V usage is TRBV11-3 and J usage is TRBJ1-1; D is uncertain. The CDR3 extends over 13 amino acids. Trimming removed 1 base at V and 7 bases at J, with 10 bases between. Germline V CDR1 and CDR2: SGHNT, YENEEA. Here the CDR3 reads CASSLGVQLEAFF. CDR3 DNA: TGTGCCAGCAGCTTAGGGGTACAGCTTGAAGCTTTCTTT. The full variable domain, in which reference TRBV11-3 and TRBJ1-1 provide the parts outside the CDR3, is EAGVVQSPRYKIIEKKQPVAFWCNPISGHNTLYWYLQNLGQGPELLIRYENEEAVDDSQLPKDRFSAERLKGVDSTLKIQPAELGDSAVYLCASSLGVQLEAFFGQGTRLTVV.